The 23 T cell receptor beta chains below all came from one sample that was sequenced in a study of graft-versus-host responses after intestinal transplantation. These receptors' targets are unknown. Clones were read by immunoSEQ multiplex PCR, and TCRdb kept only the in-frame ones, dropping some. The repertoire consists of about 120,000 clones, with 75% to 95% occurring once and the leading ten covering under 0.2%. Sequencing was performed on unstimulated CD4+ T cells sorted from spleen or lymph node cells, taken before intestinal transplant. The receptors shown here come from a human donor who received an intestinal transplant.

The chain couples TRBV11-2 to TRBJ2-1; D is perhaps TRBD2 (6 bases). Trimming left V 7 bases short and J 4 bases short, with 17 bases between. The CDR3 loop spans 15 amino acids. Germline CDR1 SGHAT, CDR2 FQNNGV. The CDR3 region is CASTPGLMVYNEQFF. The CDR3 nucleotides read TGTGCCAGCACCCCCGGACTAATGGTTTACAATGAGCAGTTCTTC.

The CDR3 loop reads CASSFNPGGQETQYF. The CDR3 DNA reads TGTGCCAGCAGCTTCAACCCAGGGGGCCAAGAGACCCAGTACTTC. The V gene is TRBV5-5, the J gene TRBJ2-5; 7 bases align to TRBD1. The V and J ends lost 2 bases and 1 base, in that order; junction bases with no gene match: 5. The germline V gene has CDR1 SGHKS and CDR2 YYEKEE (reference sequence). CDR3 length: 15 residues. Filled out from reference TRBV5-5 and TRBJ2-5, the complete variable domain reads DAGVTQSPTHLIKTRGQQVTLRCSPISGHKSVSWYQQVLGQGPQFIFQYYEKEERGRGNFPDRFSARQFPNYSSELNVNALLLGDSALYLCASSFNPGGQETQYFGPGTRLLVL.

The rearrangement links TRBV10-3 to TRBJ2-5; TRBD1 matches 7 bases. This CDR3 comprises 14 residues. Germline CDR1 is ENHRY and CDR2 is SYGVKD. V trimming: 5 bases; J trimming: 3 bases; junction bases outside the gene matches: 6. CDR3 coding DNA: TGTGCCATCAGTACGACAGGGAGAGAAGAGACCCAGTACTTC. It is translated as CAISTTGREETQYF.

The CDR3 here is CASSVGRGLSGANVLTF. The CDR3 DNA is TGTGCCAGCAGCGTAGGACGCGGCCTCTCTGGGGCCAACGTCCTGACTTTC. This chain connects TRBV9 to TRBJ2-6; D call uncertain. With 0 bases removed from V and 0 bases from J, the gap between germline ends came to 10 bases. Germline V gene lookup returns CDR1 SGDLS and CDR2 YYNGEE. CDR3 length: 17 residues.

This chain uses TRBV5-6 with TRBJ2-7; no firm D call. Germline CDR1 and CDR2: SGHDT and YYEEEE. V lost 7 bases and J lost 3, with 8 bases in between. This CDR3 has 11 residues. CDR3 nucleotides: TGTGCCAGCGGGCAGGACTACGAGCAGTACTTC. It specifies CASGQDYEQYF.

The rearrangement joins TRBV12-5 to TRBJ2-2; 9 bases match TRBD1. This CDR3 has 16 residues. The germline V gene has CDR1 LGHNT and CDR2 FRNRAP. V was clipped by 5 bases and J by 1 base; unmatched bases: 5. DNA of the CDR3: TGTGCTAGTGGTGGAGGGGGACAGGGGAACACCGGGGAGCTGTTTTTT. Protein: CASGGGGQGNTGELFF.

As regards this clone: This same CDR3 is encoded by further DNA sequences in the sample. This rearrangement joins TRBV30 to TRBJ2-7; D is unclear. CDR3 length: 11 amino acids. Between the trimmed V and J ends, which lost 0 bases and 4 bases, there was a span of 4 bases. Germline V gene data show CDR1 as GTSNPN and CDR2 as SVGIG (reference sequence). The CDR3 sequence is CAWSVEYEQYF. The CDR3 bases are TGTGCCTGGAGTGTGGAGTACGAGCAGTACTTC. Filled out from reference TRBV30 and TRBJ2-7, the complete variable domain reads SQTIHQWPATLVQPVGSPLSLECTVEGTSNPNLYWYRQAAGRGLQLLFYSVGIGQISSEVPQNLSASRPQDRQFILSSKKLLLSDSGFYLCAWSVEYEQYFGPGTRLTVT.

This chain uses TRBV18 with TRBJ2-1; 9 bases align to TRBD1. The CDR3 contains 15 residues. Trimming removed 4 bases from V and 8 bases from J; junction bases left unmatched: 9. Germline CDR1 reads KGHSH; CDR2 reads LQKENI. The chain's CDR3 is CASSRLGQGIHEQFF. The CDR3 nucleotides read TGTGCCAGCTCACGCCTAGGACAGGGGATCCATGAGCAGTTCTTC. The complete variable domain, with remaining parts taken from reference TRBV18 and TRBJ2-1, reads NAGVMQNPRHLVRRRGQEARLRCSPMKGHSHVYWYRQLPEEGLKFMVYLQKENIIDESGMPKERFSAEFPKEGPSILRIQQVVRGDSAAYFCASSRLGQGIHEQFFGPGTRLTVL.

The rearrangement uses TRBV28 and TRBJ1-5; D might be TRBD1 (6 bases). The CDR3 has 15 amino acids. The V and J ends lost 6 bases and 2 bases respectively, with 14 bases between them. CDR1 is MDHEN and CDR2 is SYDVKM in the germline V gene. DNA for the CDR3: TGTGCCAGCAGGGGGGCAGGGTCGGGCAATCAGCCCCAGCATTTT. Translated, it gives CASRGAGSGNQPQHF.

This chain links TRBV6-5 with TRBJ2-1; D possibly corresponds to TRBD1 (6 bases). Germline V gene lookup returns CDR1 MNHEY and CDR2 SVGAGI. Trimming left V 7 bases short and J 3 bases short, with 13 bases between. The CDR3 has 14 residues. The CDR3 region has the DNA TGTGCCAGCACCACAGGGCAACTCTACAATGAGCAGTTCTTC. Protein: CASTTGQLYNEQFF.

The rearrangement uses TRBV7-9 and TRBJ2-5; D perhaps matches TRBD2 (5 bases). V gave up 1 base and J gave up 5 bases, with 14 bases separating them. This CDR3 comprises 15 residues. Germline V gene lookup returns CDR1 SEHNR and CDR2 FQNEAQ (reference sequence). CDR3 residues: CASSLGAGSKETQYF. The CDR3 DNA reads as TGTGCCAGCAGCTTAGGGGCGGGCTCCAAGGAGACCCAGTACTTC. The variable domain in full, completed from reference TRBV7-9 and TRBJ2-5, reads DTGVSQNPRHKITKRGQNVTFRCDPISEHNRLYWYRQTLGQGPEFLTYFQNEAQLEKSRLLSDRFSAERPKGSFSTLEIQRTEQGDSAMYLCASSLGAGSKETQYFGPGTRLLVL.

This clone was observed a single time. The chain combines TRBV30 with TRBJ1-5, with 8 bases identical to TRBD1. There are 17 residues in the CDR3. The germline V gene encodes CDR1 GTSNPN and CDR2 SVGIG (reference sequence). V dropped 2 bases and J dropped 2; count of bases not matched to a gene: 11. The CDR3 sequence: CAWSTSRGQWGNQPQHF. The CDR3 nucleotides are TGTGCCTGGAGTACTTCCAGGGGGCAGTGGGGCAATCAGCCCCAGCATTTT. Drawing the rest from reference TRBV30 and TRBJ1-5, the complete variable domain is SQTIHQWPATLVQPVGSPLSLECTVEGTSNPNLYWYRQAAGRGLQLLFYSVGIGQISSEVPQNLSASRPQDRQFILSSKKLLLSDSGFYLCAWSTSRGQWGNQPQHFGDGTRLSIL.

V gene TRBV5-1 combines with J gene TRBJ2-1; 9 nucleotides match TRBD2. Germline trimming cut 2 bases from V and 7 bases from J; bases unmatched to any gene: 7. Germline lookup yields CDR1 SGHRS and CDR2 YFSETQ. The CDR3 is 15 amino acids. In DNA form, the CDR3 reads TGCGCCAGCAGCTTCAGGCTAGCGGGAACAAATGAGCAGTTCTTC. It codes for CASSFRLAGTNEQFF.

V is TRBV4-1 and J is TRBJ2-5, with D perhaps matching TRBD1 (6 bases). The CDR3 sequence is 17 residues long. Germline loops: CDR1 MGHRA, CDR2 YSYEKL. The V gene lost 7 bases and the J gene lost 2 bases, with 23 bases spanning the gap. CDR3 region: CASNQSNLRDKQETQYF. Here the CDR3 DNA reads TGCGCCAGCAACCAGTCGAACCTCCGGGACAAACAAGAGACCCAGTACTTC.

The rearrangement joins TRBV5-1 to TRBJ1-5, with D hard to call. Germline CDR1 is SGHRS and CDR2 is YFSETQ. The V end was cut by 1 base, the J end by 2 bases, with 4 bases between. The CDR3 consists of 13 residues. The CDR3 DNA sequence: TGCGCCAGCAGCTTGACAGGCAATCAGCCCCAGCATTTT. This codes for CASSLTGNQPQHF.

This clone appeared a few times. Other DNA sequences within the sample encode an identical CDR3. V gene TRBV30 combines with J gene TRBJ1-1; 7 positions agree with TRBD1. The V and J ends lost 5 bases and 0 bases, in that order; junction bases with no gene match: 3. The CDR3 consists of 13 residues. Germline lookup yields CDR1 GTSNPN and CDR2 SVGIG (reference sequence). The CDR3 spells CAWGGQLNTEAFF. The CDR3 DNA follows: TGTGCCTGGGGGGGACAGTTGAACACTGAAGCTTTCTTT.

The chain is built from TRBV6-6 and TRBJ1-1; a weak D match, TRBD1 (6 bases). Germline V lookup: CDR1 MNHNY, CDR2 SVGAGI (reference sequence). Trimming shortened V by 6 bases and J by 3 bases, and 14 bases separated the two germline ends. This CDR3 region has 14 residues. The CDR3 DNA is TGTGCCAGCAGCCAAAACCAGGGGTACACTGAAGCTTTCTTT. This codes for CASSQNQGYTEAFF.

This chain links TRBV7-3 with TRBJ2-3, with 7 positions matching TRBD1. The germline CDR1 and CDR2 sequences are SGHTA and FQGTGA. The V and J ends lost 5 bases and 2 bases, in that order; junction bases with no gene match: 7. The CDR3 sequence is 15 residues long. CDR3 nucleotide sequence: TGTGCCAGCAGCCAGACAGGGCTTTCCACAGATACGCAGTATTTT. It encodes CASSQTGLSTDTQYF.

The rearrangement joins TRBV11-2 to TRBJ2-1, with D hard to call. This CDR3 is 14 amino acids long. V shed 4 bases and J shed 6 bases, with 13 bases lying between them. Per germline, CDR1 SGHAT and CDR2 FQNNGV. As DNA, the CDR3 is TGTGCCAGCAGCTCAGCTAAATCGGGCAATGAGCAGTTCTTC. Amino acids: CASSSAKSGNEQFF.

The V gene is TRBV27, the J gene TRBJ2-6, with D possibly being TRBD2 (6 bases). Germline CDR1 reads MNHEY; CDR2 reads SMNVEV (reference sequence). This CDR3 contains 17 residues. The V end lost 5 bases, the J end lost 1 base, and 15 bases lay between the germline ends. The CDR3 coding sequence is TGTGCCAGCAGTCATAACGTACGGGGGTCTGGGGCCAACGTCCTGACTTTC. Amino acid sequence: CASSHNVRGSGANVLTF.

This clone was counted only a few times. The rearrangement uses TRBV29-1 and TRBJ2-1, with 11 bases identical to TRBD2. CDR1 and CDR2 from the germline V gene are SQVTM and ANQGSEA. Trimming removed 4 bases from V and 10 bases from J; junction bases left unmatched: 9. This CDR3 contains 14 residues. The CDR3 loop is CSVGGTSGSKEQFF. CDR3 in DNA: TGCAGCGTTGGAGGGACTAGCGGAAGCAAGGAGCAGTTCTTC.

The V and J genes are TRBV10-3 and TRBJ2-7; maybe TRBD1 (6 bases). V lost 3 bases and J lost 3, with 18 bases in between. The CDR3 runs to 16 residues. Germline V gene sequence: CDR1 ENHRY, CDR2 SYGVKD. The CDR3 reads CAISETTGNQYYEQYF. In DNA, the CDR3 is TGTGCCATCAGTGAAACAACAGGGAATCAATACTACGAGCAGTACTTC.

The V gene is TRBV13, the J gene TRBJ2-7, with TRBD1 as a possible D gene (6 bases). This CDR3 region has 14 residues. V lost 5 bases, J lost 2 bases, and 13 bases lay in between. Germline CDR1 reads PRHDT; CDR2 reads FYEKMQ (reference sequence). CDR3 sequence (DNA): TGTGCCAGCAGCCCCAGACGACAGGCCTACGAGCAGTACTTC. Translation gives CASSPRRQAYEQYF.